This T cell receptor (beta chain) was sequenced during a study of blood T cell repertoires in COVID-19. The CDR3 loop spans 14 amino acids. Per the germline V gene, CDR1 is PRHDT and CDR2 is FYEKMQ (reference sequence). After removal of 5 bases from V and 2 bases from J, the junction contained 4 bases not matched to a gene. Individuals drawn from about two dozen US areas were roughly 18 to 95 years old. Original data processing: Scientists estimated how many nucleated cells there were by amplifying reference gene primers. Produced via immunoSEQ multiplex PCR; TCRdb's table is partial and in-frame only. The V and J calls and clone size were taken over from that table, and D and trimming were inferred from the DNA. The table includes about 220,000 clones, about 79% detected once.

The sequencing sample was made of PBMCs or T cells enriched from blood (not recorded which). The TCR was taken from a woman aged 40 to 49 with acute COVID-19. V usage is TRBV13 and J usage is TRBJ2-7, with 9 bases that match TRBD1. CDR3 DNA: TGTGCCAGCAGCCTGCGGGACAGGGCCTACGAGCAGTACTTC. Its protein is CASSLRDRAYEQYF.